This is a list of T cell receptor beta chains from one sample in a study of blood T cell repertoires in COVID-19. Assay: immunoSEQ multiplex PCR; the TCRdb copy retains only in-frame clones and omits some. Of about 210,000 clones listed, less than 85% are singletons. Sequenced: PBMCs or T cells enriched from blood (not recorded which). The receptors were gathered from a man aged 40-49 years who had recovered from COVID-19. CDR3s include the opening cysteine and the closing phenylalanine or tryptophan. Fields, in order: V gene, clone size, J gene, D gene, CDR3 DNA, CDR3 protein. A D gene is named only where the DNA matches it firmly. The size entry is marked missing in some rows and otherwise reads once, few, many or a size class.

>TRBV4-3|-|TRBJ1-5|-
TGCGCCAGCAGCCAAGATGGGGTGCGGGACAATCAGCCCCAGCATTTT
CASSQDGVRDNQPQHF
>TRBV5-1|few|TRBJ2-7|TRBD2
TGCGCCAGCAGCTTGGGTCCTAGCGGGCTCGAGCAGTACTTC
CASSLGPSGLEQYF
>TRBV13|-|TRBJ2-1|TRBD2
TGTGCCAGCAGCTCTAGCCCGGGACTAGCGGGAGCATTTTTCAGTGAGCAGTTCTTC
CASSSSPGLAGAFFSEQFF
>TRBV10-1|-|TRBJ2-1|TRBD2
TGCGCCAGCAGTTTCAGACTAGCGGGAGGGAATGAGCAGTTCTTC
CASSFRLAGGNEQFF
>TRBV6-5|-|TRBJ2-3|TRBD2
TGTGCCAGCATCGAGACTAGCAGCGACACAGATACGCAGTATTTT
CASIETSSDTDTQYF
>TRBV30|-|TRBJ2-7|TRBD2
TGTGCCTGGAGTGTACGGGGACTAGCGGCCCACGAGCAGTACTTC
CAWSVRGLAAHEQYF
>TRBV5-4|-|TRBJ1-1|-
TGTGCCAGCAGCTCGGCCCTTATAGGGGCCGCTGAAGCTTTCTTT
CASSSALIGAAEAFF
>TRBV6-6|-|TRBJ1-2|-
TGTGCCAGCTGGGAAGGGGAATATGGCTACACCTTC
CASWEGEYGYTF
>TRBV5-1|-|TRBJ1-2|-
TGCGCCAGCAGCGCAAGGGACATCGGGTCCATCTATGGCTACACCTTC
CASSARDIGSIYGYTF
>TRBV12-3/TRBV12-4|-|TRBJ2-1|TRBD2
TGTGCCAGCGGGAGGGGACTTTACAATGAGCAGTTCTTC
CASGRGLYNEQFF
>TRBV3-1/TRBV3-2|-|TRBJ1-1|-
TGTGCCAGCAGCCCCAGGATGGTGGGCACTGAAGCTTTCTTT
CASSPRMVGTEAFF
>TRBV28|-|TRBJ2-7|-
TGTGCCAGCAAGCCGCTAGAAAGCTCCTACGAGCAGTACTTC
CASKPLESSYEQYF
>TRBV19|-|TRBJ2-2|TRBD2
TGTGCCAGTAGGCTGGGACTAGCGGGCGGGGAGCTGTTTTTT
CASRLGLAGGELFF
>TRBV13|-|TRBJ1-2|-
TGTGCCAGCAGCTTAACCAGGGAATACCGTCTCGTAGGCTACACCTTC
CASSLTREYRLVGYTF
>TRBV2|-|TRBJ2-1|TRBD2
TGTGCCAGCAGCCTGAGACTAGCGGGAGTGGCTGAGCAGTTCTTC
CASSLRLAGVAEQFF
>TRBV24-1|-|TRBJ2-7|-
TGTGCCACGAGTGAGGGGGGTCCCCGCGGCAACGAGCAGTACTTC
CATSEGGPRGNEQYF
>TRBV6-2/TRBV6-3|-|TRBJ2-7|TRBD2
TGTGCCAGCAGTGTCGGGACTAGCGGGAGTAACTACGAGCAGTACTTC
CASSVGTSGSNYEQYF
>TRBV2|-|TRBJ1-2|-
TGTGCCAGCAGTGAGACCAGGGGTAAGGACTATGGCTACACCTTC
CASSETRGKDYGYTF
>TRBV21-1|-|TRBJ2-7|-
TGTGCCAGCAGCCTACGGTTGGACACAACCGCCTACGAGCAGTACTTC
CASSLRLDTTAYEQYF
>TRBV27|-|TRBJ1-4|TRBD1
TGTGCCAGCAGTAAAGGACAGGGTATGGATGAAAAACTGTTTTTT
CASSKGQGMDEKLFF
>TRBV2|once|TRBJ2-2|TRBD1
TGTGCCAGCAGAAAGGGACAGGTCCCGGGGGAGCTGTTTTTT
CASRKGQVPGELFF
>TRBV27|-|TRBJ2-7|TRBD1
TGTGCCAGCAGTTTATATCCCGGGACAGCCTACGAGCAGTACTTC
CASSLYPGTAYEQYF
>TRBV27|few|TRBJ1-1|TRBD1
TGTGCCAGCAGACGCACAGGGGGCGCAACTGAAGCTTTCTTT
CASRRTGGATEAFF
>TRBV14|-|TRBJ1-1|-
TGTGCCAGCAGCTCGCAGGGAGGGAGCACTGAAGCTTTCTTT
CASSSQGGSTEAFF
>TRBV7-2|few|TRBJ1-2|TRBD1
TGTGCCAGCAGCGATGGGACAGGGGCCCGCTACGCCTTC
CASSDGTGARYAF
>TRBV12-3/TRBV12-4|-|TRBJ1-1|-
TGTGCCAGCATTTATAACACAGCTGAAGCTTTCTTT
CASIYNTAEAFF
>TRBV27|-|TRBJ2-7|-
TGTGCCAGCACTTTAGCGACGGGATCCGAGCAGTACTTC
CASTLATGSEQYF
>TRBV13|-|TRBJ2-3|TRBD2
TGTGCCAGCAGCTTCACCTGGACTAGCGGAGGCACAGATACGCAGTATTTT
CASSFTWTSGGTDTQYF
>TRBV11-3|-|TRBJ2-7|TRBD2
TGTGCCAGCAGCTTAGTCGGTAGCGGGAGATTATCCTCCTACGAGCAGTACTTC
CASSLVGSGRLSSYEQYF
>TRBV11-2|-|TRBJ2-7|-
TGTGCCAGCAGCTCCAGGTTTGGAGTCCGGAGGAACTCCTACGAGCAGTACTTC
CASSSRFGVRRNSYEQYF
>TRBV7-6|-|TRBJ2-5|TRBD2
TGTGCCAGCAGCTGGGGGACTAGCGGGAAGTCTGAGACCCAGTACTTC
CASSWGTSGKSETQYF
>TRBV2|-|TRBJ2-2|-
TGTGCCAGCAGACCCGGGACAATCAACACCGGGGAGCTGTTTTTT
CASRPGTINTGELFF
>TRBV11-3|-|TRBJ1-1|TRBD1
TGTGCCAGCAGCTCAATACAGGGGGGGAACACTGAAGCTTTCTTT
CASSSIQGGNTEAFF
>TRBV18|-|TRBJ1-3|-
TGTGCCAGCTCACCATTACTTCCCCGGGCCAACCAGGGTGGAAACACCATATATTTT
CASSPLLPRANQGGNTIYF
>TRBV5-4|-|TRBJ1-2|-
TGTGCCAGCAGCTTGTGGGGGGATGGCTACACCTTC
CASSLWGDGYTF
>TRBV6-5|-|TRBJ2-2|TRBD1
TGTGCCAGCAGGAGGGGGCAAAGCACCGGGGAGCTGTTTTTT
CASRRGQSTGELFF
>TRBV5-4|-|TRBJ1-3|TRBD1
TGTGCCAGCAGCCCCGGCGCAGGGGGCCTCTCTGGAAACACCATATATTTT
CASSPGAGGLSGNTIYF
>TRBV7-2|-|TRBJ1-6|-
TGTGCCAGCAGCTCCGACAGTTTTTCACCCCTCCACTTT
CASSSDSFSPLHF
>TRBV30|-|TRBJ1-5|-
TGTGCCTGGAGTGTACAGAACAATCAGCCCCAGCATTTT
CAWSVQNNQPQHF
>TRBV13|few|TRBJ2-1|TRBD2
TGTGCCAGCAGCCCGGGAGCGGGAGGACTATCTGAGCAGTTCTTC
CASSPGAGGLSEQFF
>TRBV28|-|TRBJ1-2|TRBD1
TGTGCCAGCAGTGGGACAGGGGTCTATGGCTACACCTTC
CASSGTGVYGYTF
>TRBV2|-|TRBJ2-5|-
TGTGCCAGCAGTATGGCGGGGCCCCAAGAGACCCAGTACTTC
CASSMAGPQETQYF
>TRBV5-4|-|TRBJ2-7|-
TGTGCCAGCAGCTTGGGGGGCCTCCCCGCCAGGGAGCAGTACTTC
CASSLGGLPAREQYF
>TRBV4-2|-|TRBJ1-3|TRBD1
TGTGCCAGCAGCCAAGGACAGGGAGCTGGAAACACCATATATTTT
CASSQGQGAGNTIYF
>TRBV7-2|-|TRBJ2-3|-
TGTGCCAGCAGCTTAGTTCAGTGGGATACGCAGTATTTT
CASSLVQWDTQYF
>TRBV11-2|-|TRBJ1-2|-
TGTGCCAGCAGCTCCCTCACCAGGGTGGACTATGGCTACACCTTC
CASSSLTRVDYGYTF
>TRBV2|-|TRBJ2-5|-
TGTGCCAGCAGTACCGAGAACCAAGAGACCCAGTACTTC
CASSTENQETQYF
>TRBV2|-|TRBJ1-5|-
TGTGCCAGCAGTATGACAGGAAGGGATCAGCCCCAGCATTTT
CASSMTGRDQPQHF
>TRBV7-2|-|TRBJ2-1|TRBD1
TGTGCCAGCAGCTTTTCAGGGGGCCAAGGGGTCGCGCAGTTCTTC
CASSFSGGQGVAQFF
>TRBV5-1|once|TRBJ2-5|TRBD1
TGCGCCAGCGGCGAGGGGGCTGGAGAGACCCAGTACTTC
CASGEGAGETQYF
>TRBV5-5|-|TRBJ1-5|-
TGTGCCAGCAGCTTGGTCCCACCAACTTATAGCAATCAGCCCCAGCATTTT
CASSLVPPTYSNQPQHF
>TRBV5-4|few|TRBJ1-1|-
TGTGCCAGCAGCTTGGCTAACACTGAAGCTTTCTTT
CASSLANTEAFF
>TRBV4-2|-|TRBJ2-2|TRBD2
TGTGCCAGCAGCCAGGATACTAGCGGGATGAACACCGGGGAGCTGTTTTTT
CASSQDTSGMNTGELFF